The present T cell receptor (beta chain) was sequenced within a study of blood T cell repertoires in COVID-19. Study overall: The United States, Italy and Spain were the sources of the acute and convalescent COVID-19 samples.

In Seattle, patients joined the study during active infection and were tracked longitudinally. In the authors' workflow: Estimates of nucleated cell counts were drawn from the amplification of reference gene primers. TCRdb keeps only in-frame clones here, not all; method: immunoSEQ multiplex PCR. V and J calls and clone size are given by that table; D and trimming were obtained from the DNA. Among some 130,000 clones listed, approximately 86% were seen once. About this clone itself: The same CDR3 arises from other DNA sequences in this sample as well.

Trimming shortened V by 3 bases and J by 5 bases, and 11 bases separated the two germline ends. The CDR3 has 14 amino acids. Germline V gene sequence: CDR1 KGHSH, CDR2 LQKENI. The clonotype originates from a woman aged 70-85 years with COVID-19, enrolled during active disease. The chain joins TRBV18 to TRBJ1-5; D may be TRBD1 (6 bases). The material sequenced was peripheral blood. CDR3 coding DNA: TGTGCCAGCTCACCGGCGGGGGCGGATCAGCCCCAGCATTTT. Its protein product is CASSPAGADQPQHF.